What follows are 26 T cell receptor beta chains derived from one specimen sequenced in a study of cytomegalovirus exposure and HLA in healthy donors. A multiplex PCR was run with 60 Vbeta primers and 13 Jbeta primers. Data came from immunoSEQ multiplex PCR; TCRdb stores just in-frame clones and leaves some out. The table lists approximately 300,000 clones, approximately 84% of them singletons. Material for sequencing was PBMCs. Every receptor here comes from a woman aged 40 to 50 in good health and CMV-seropositive.

V gene TRBV4-2 combines with J gene TRBJ1-5; D gene uncertain. In germline, CDR1 is LGHNA, CDR2 YNFKEQ. This CDR3 is built from 16 residues. V lost 0 bases and J 4 bases, leaving 13 bases between the germline ends. The DNA of the CDR3 is TGTGCCAGCAGCCAAGAATTCGCACTAGCTAATCAGCCCCAGCATTTT. This translates into CASSQEFALANQPQHF.

The chain couples TRBV5-8 to TRBJ1-1; D is perhaps TRBD1 (5 bases). Germline assignment: CDR1 SGHTS and CDR2 YDEGEE. Trimming took off 5 bases at V and 6 bases at J, with 20 bases between the two ends. This CDR3 is 15 amino acids long. CDR3 sequence: CASRGKQVGGSEAFF. CDR3 nucleotides: TGTGCCAGCAGAGGGAAACAGGTGGGTGGATCTGAAGCTTTCTTT. Filled out from reference TRBV5-8 and TRBJ1-1, the complete variable domain reads EAGVTQSPTHLIKTRGQQATLRCSPISGHTSVYWYQQALGLGLQFLLWYDEGEERNRGNFPPRFSGRQFPNYSSELNVNALELEDSALYLCASRGKQVGGSEAFFGQGTRLTVV.

V and J are TRBV29-1 and TRBJ2-1; TRBD2 might be the D (6 bases). V dropped 6 bases and J dropped 3 bases, with 9 bases sitting between them. The CDR3 contains 12 residues. Germline-derived CDR1 and CDR2 are SQVTM and ANQGSEA. The CDR3 nucleotides are TGCAGCGTCCCCGGGGGCTACAATGAGCAGTTCTTC. This sequence encodes CSVPGGYNEQFF.

This chain connects TRBV28 to TRBJ1-6, with TRBD1 matching over 9 bases. CDR3 length equals 14 residues. Trimming took 7 bases from V and 10 from J; bases not matched to a gene: 8. CDR1 is MDHEN and CDR2 is SYDVKM in the germline V gene. The CDR3 DNA reads as TGTGCCAGCATAAGCGGGACAGGGTGGTCACCCCTCCACTTT. Protein sequence: CASISGTGWSPLHF. Combining the CDR3 with reference TRBV28 and TRBJ1-6 gives the whole variable domain DVKVTQSSRYLVKRTGEKVFLECVQDMDHENMFWYRQDPGLGLRLIYFSYDVKMKEKGDIPEGYSVSREKKERFSLILESASTNQTSMYLCASISGTGWSPLHFGNGTRLTVT.

The V and J genes are TRBV2 and TRBJ1-4, with D possibly TRBD1 on 5 matching bases. The CDR3 sequence is 16 residues long. Deletions cut 6 bases from V and 4 bases from J, with 18 bases between. CDR1 is SNHLY and CDR2 is FYNNEI in the germline V gene. The CDR3 protein is CASSLNRMGNNEKLFF. The DNA of the CDR3 is TGTGCCAGCAGCCTAAACAGGATGGGTAATAATGAAAAACTGTTTTTT. The full variable domain, completed using reference TRBV2 and TRBJ1-4, is EPEVTQTPSHQVTQMGQEVILRCVPISNHLYFYWYRQILGQKVEFLVSFYNNEISEKSEIFDDQFSVERPDGSNFTLKIRSTKLEDSAMYFCASSLNRMGNNEKLFFGSGTQLSVL.

Comment on this clone: Other DNA variants within this sample encode the same CDR3. The V and J genes are TRBV18 and TRBJ1-1; D ambiguous. V was clipped by 2 bases and J by 1 base, with 5 bases between them. The germline CDR1 and CDR2 sequences are KGHSH and LQKENI. The CDR3 length is 13 residues. The CDR3 spells CASSPSGNTEAFF. In DNA form, the CDR3 reads TGTGCCAGCTCACCATCGGGGAACACTGAAGCTTTCTTT.

J is TRBJ1-2 and V is TRBV7-2; 9 bases fit TRBD1. Germline-derived CDR1 and CDR2 are SGHTA and FQGNSA. The trim removed 1 base at V and 6 bases at J, leaving 9 bases unmatched. This CDR3 spans 16 amino acids. The CDR3 protein is CASSLVSQDRGHGYTF. CDR3 sequence (DNA): TGTGCCAGCAGCTTAGTATCCCAGGACAGGGGCCATGGCTACACCTTC.

V usage is TRBV2 and J usage is TRBJ1-5; unclear D gene. Between the trimmed V and J ends, which lost 7 bases and 4 bases, there was a span of 17 bases. CDR1 SNHLY and CDR2 FYNNEI come from the germline V gene. The CDR3 has 15 residues. The CDR3 sequence: CASTNEQTVNQPQHF. Written as DNA, the CDR3 is TGTGCCAGCACGAATGAACAGACCGTTAATCAGCCCCAGCATTTT. Supplemented by reference TRBV2 and TRBJ1-5, the full variable domain reads EPEVTQTPSHQVTQMGQEVILRCVPISNHLYFYWYRQILGQKVEFLVSFYNNEISEKSEIFDDQFSVERPDGSNFTLKIRSTKLEDSAMYFCASTNEQTVNQPQHFGDGTRLSIL.

V gene TRBV28 combines with J gene TRBJ1-5, with TRBD1 as a possible D gene (6 bases). There are 16 residues in the CDR3. Per germline, CDR1 MDHEN and CDR2 SYDVKM. V was trimmed by 5 bases and J by 2 bases, leaving 16 bases between them. CDR3: CASSISGGSRNQPQHF. CDR3 sequence (DNA): TGTGCCAGCAGTATTTCGGGGGGCTCCCGCAATCAGCCCCAGCATTTT.

The gene calls are TRBV18 and TRBJ1-1, with 11 positions matching TRBD1. The germline V gene encodes CDR1 KGHSH and CDR2 LQKENI. V lost 6 bases to trimming and J lost 4 bases; unmatched junction nucleotides: 4. This CDR3 region has 14 residues. The CDR3 is CASSLGQGATEAFF. The DNA of the CDR3 is TGTGCCAGCTCCCTCGGACAGGGGGCCACTGAAGCTTTCTTT.

The V call is TRBV13, the J call TRBJ1-1; a weak D match, TRBD1 (5 bases). Germline V gene data show CDR1 as PRHDT and CDR2 as FYEKMQ (reference sequence). This CDR3 spans 15 amino acids. V lost 3 bases, J lost 0 bases, and 11 bases lay in between. CDR3 sequence: CASSFRGGVNTEAFF. DNA for the CDR3: TGTGCCAGCAGCTTTCGGGGAGGGGTGAACACTGAAGCTTTCTTT. The whole variable domain, filled in from reference TRBV13 and TRBJ1-1, reads AAGVIQSPRHLIKEKRETATLKCYPIPRHDTVYWYQQGPGQDPQFLISFYEKMQSDKGSIPDRFSAQQFSDYHSELNMSSLELGDSALYFCASSFRGGVNTEAFFGQGTRLTVV.

The J gene is TRBJ1-5, the V gene TRBV10-3; D uncertain. Trimming took 0 bases from V and 3 from J, leaving 3 bases between them. This CDR3 comprises 13 residues. Looked up from germline, CDR1 is ENHRY and CDR2 is SYGVKD. This CDR3 is CAISESINQPQHF. CDR3 bases: TGTGCCATCAGTGAGTCCATCAATCAGCCCCAGCATTTT.

The CDR3 DNA reads as TGTGCCAGCATGGCGCGGGAGTCCTACAATGAGCAGTTCTTC. Amino acids: CASMARESYNEQFF. The chain employs TRBV2 and TRBJ2-1, with TRBD2 matching 7 bases. The V gene end was trimmed by 7 bases and the J gene end by 1 base; junction bases not matched to a gene: 4. The germline CDR1 and CDR2 sequences are SNHLY and FYNNEI. This CDR3 is 14 amino acids long.

The rearrangement uses TRBV4-2 and TRBJ2-1; 12 bases line up with TRBD2. This CDR3 is 18 amino acids long. V trimming: 0 bases; J trimming: 2 bases; junction bases outside the gene matches: 5. Germline values: CDR1 LGHNA, CDR2 YNFKEQ. The CDR3 loop reads CASSQDLAGGITYNEQFF. CDR3 DNA sequence: TGTGCCAGCAGCCAAGACCTAGCGGGAGGGATAACCTACAATGAGCAGTTCTTC.

V gene TRBV11-3 combines with J gene TRBJ2-1; 7 nucleotides agree with TRBD1. Looked up from germline, CDR1 is SGHNT and CDR2 is YENEEA. J was trimmed by 2 bases and V by 5 bases; bases with no gene match: 3. CDR3 length equals 14 residues. The CDR3 region is CASSDGTAYNEQFF. Written as DNA, the CDR3 is TGTGCCAGCAGCGACGGGACAGCCTACAATGAGCAGTTCTTC.

The V call is TRBV7-9, the J call TRBJ1-1; 8 bases agree with TRBD1. Germline trimming cut 6 bases from V and 9 bases from J; bases unmatched to any gene: 15. Germline lookup yields CDR1 SEHNR and CDR2 FQNEAQ (reference sequence). This CDR3 comprises 15 residues. The CDR3 reads CASRPMTGDTLKAFF. Here the CDR3 DNA reads TGTGCCAGCAGACCAATGACAGGGGACACACTCAAAGCTTTCTTT.

The rearrangement uses TRBV19 and TRBJ2-2, with 7 positions matching TRBD1. Germline trimming cut 4 bases from V and 4 bases from J; bases unmatched to any gene: 3. Germline V gene lookup returns CDR1 LNHDA and CDR2 SQIVND (reference sequence). The CDR3 runs to 14 residues. CDR3 sequence: CASSRQGPTGELFF. DNA for the CDR3: TGTGCCAGTAGTAGACAGGGACCCACCGGGGAGCTGTTTTTT.

The chain recombines TRBV5-1 with TRBJ2-3; D might be TRBD1 (6 bases). Trimming left V 0 bases short and J 4 bases short, with 18 bases between. The CDR3 is made up of 17 amino acids. The germline CDR1 and CDR2 sequences are SGHRS and YFSETQ. CDR3 region: CASSLGQNTGLADTQYF. CDR3 sequence (DNA): TGCGCCAGCAGCTTGGGGCAGAATACAGGGCTTGCAGATACGCAGTATTTT. Using reference TRBV5-1 and TRBJ2-3 for the parts outside the CDR3, the full variable domain is KAGVTQTPRYLIKTRGQQVTLSCSPISGHRSVSWYQQTPGQGLQFLFEYFSETQRNKGNFPGRFSGRQFSNSRSEMNVSTLELGDSALYLCASSLGQNTGLADTQYFGPGTRLTVL.

The chain employs TRBV28 and TRBJ2-5; 8 positions agree with TRBD1. This CDR3 region has 14 residues. Trimming at V came to 5 bases and at J to 0 bases, leaving 2 bases not matched to a gene. Per germline, CDR1 MDHEN and CDR2 SYDVKM. The CDR3 DNA is TGTGCCAGCAGTCAGGGACAGGACCAAGAGACCCAGTACTTC. It specifies CASSQGQDQETQYF.

CDR3 loop: CAWSNTLAGEQFF. The CDR3 nucleotides are TGTGCCTGGTCAAACACGCTAGCAGGTGAGCAGTTCTTC. The chain employs TRBV30 and TRBJ2-1, with D perhaps TRBD2 (5 bases). V shed 5 bases and J shed 9 bases, with 17 bases lying between them. The V gene's germline CDR1 is GTSNPN and CDR2 SVGIG (reference sequence). The CDR3 totals 13 residues.

This chain connects TRBV19 to TRBJ2-1; the D gene is possibly TRBD2 (5 bases). Germline CDR1 is LNHDA and CDR2 is SQIVND (reference sequence). V lost 3 bases and J 0 bases, leaving 9 bases between the germline ends. The CDR3 contains 15 residues. CDR3 residues: CASSMEGSSYNEQFF. The CDR3 bases are TGTGCCAGTAGTATGGAAGGGAGCTCCTACAATGAGCAGTTCTTC.

The J gene is TRBJ1-1, the V gene TRBV5-1, with 7 bases identical to TRBD1. The germline gives CDR1 SGHRS, CDR2 YFSETQ. V was pared by 4 bases and J by 5 bases, with 17 bases of the junction left unmatched. The CDR3 is made up of 17 amino acids. Written as DNA, the CDR3 is TGCGCCAGCAGCCAGGGTGAGGGGGCCTGGGTGGGAACTGAAGCTTTCTTT. Translating it yields CASSQGEGAWVGTEAFF.

The chain combines TRBV19 with TRBJ1-5; 7 bases align to TRBD1. Trimming removed 6 bases from V and 2 bases from J; junction bases left unmatched: 4. CDR1 is LNHDA and CDR2 is SQIVND in the germline V gene (reference sequence). There are 14 residues in the CDR3. DNA for the CDR3: TGTGCCAGTAGAGGGGGCGCGGGCAATCAGCCCCAGCATTTT. It specifies CASRGGAGNQPQHF.

The CDR3 loop is CASSPTGLHTDTQYF. The DNA for the CDR3 is TGTGCCAGCTCACCGACGGGACTACACACAGATACGCAGTATTTT. The V call is TRBV18, the J call TRBJ2-3, with 7 bases fitting TRBD2. This CDR3 spans 15 amino acids. V shed 3 bases and J 2 bases; nucleotides not matched to a gene: 5. CDR1 and CDR2 from the germline V gene are KGHSH and LQKENI.

This chain connects TRBV14 to TRBJ2-1; 13 bases line up with TRBD2. The V segment lost 2 bases and the J segment 6 bases; nucleotides outside the gene matches: 4. Germline V gene lookup returns CDR1 SGHDN and CDR2 FVKESK. The CDR3 is made up of 16 amino acids. CDR3: CASSQLGLAGVNEQFF. The CDR3 DNA reads TGTGCCAGCAGCCAACTTGGACTAGCGGGAGTCAATGAGCAGTTCTTC.

The gene calls are TRBV7-2 and TRBJ2-5; TRBD1 is a possible D gene (6 bases). Trimming left V 3 bases short and J 5 bases short, with 13 bases between. The germline V gene has CDR1 SGHTA and CDR2 FQGNSA. The CDR3 runs to 14 residues. CDR3 sequence: CASSFAGVGETQYF. In DNA, the CDR3 is TGTGCCAGCAGCTTCGCAGGGGTCGGGGAGACCCAGTACTTC.